This T cell receptor (beta chain) stems from a study of blood T cell repertoires in COVID-19. Germline lookup yields CDR1 LGHNA and CDR2 YNFKEQ. V lost 0 bases to trimming and J lost 1 base; unmatched junction nucleotides: 7. The CDR3 spans 17 residues. Sequencing was performed with immunoSEQ multiplex PCR; in TCRdb, only in-frame clones are kept and a portion is missing. The sample consists of more than 35,000 clones, approximately 92% of them appearing once. The sequence derives from a young man with active or convalescent COVID-19. V gene TRBV4-2 combines with J gene TRBJ1-1; 8 bases agree with TRBD1. Sequenced material: peripheral blood. CDR3 coding DNA: TGTGCCAGCAGCCAAGATCTTTTCAGGGGGCAGAACACTGAAGCTTTCTTT. Encoded protein: CASSQDLFRGQNTEAFF.